This is a list of T cell receptor beta chains from one sample in a study of T cell repertoires in cytomegalovirus infection. TCRdb re-analysed the reads in MiXCR, keeping a single row per CDR3 protein. The sample contains hundreds of thousands of distinct CDR3 sequences, roughly 26% of which appear only once. What was sequenced was CD8+ T cells from PBMCs. The source is a human donor in good health (CMV status not recorded). Some clones in this sample may be carry-over from other donors' samples. The CDR3 runs from the conserved cysteine through the conserved F or W. The D gene is left open where the match is weak. Expanded clones get a size class; other rows say once, few or many, or leave the size out.

d_call j_call clone_size v_call cdr3_aa cdr3_nt
. TRBJ2-1 . TRBV6-6 CASSYSSDEQFF TGTGCCAGCAGTTACTCGTCGGATGAGCAGTTCTTC
TRBD2 TRBJ2-7 . TRBV20-1 CSAGTSGNEQYF TGCAGTGCTGGGACTAGCGGCAACGAGCAGTACTTC
. TRBJ1-1 few TRBV7-9 CASSLREESTEAFF TGTGCCAGCAGCTTACGCGAGGAGTCCACTGAAGCTTTCTTT
. TRBJ2-5 . TRBV7-6 CASSPIRGGWNEETQYF TGTGCCAGCAGCCCTATTAGGGGTGGTTGGAACGAAGAGACCCAGTACTTC
. TRBJ1-5 . TRBV20-1 CSARDLAPYSNQPQHF TGCAGTGCTAGAGACCTGGCCCCGTATAGCAATCAGCCCCAGCATTTT
. TRBJ1-1 few TRBV19 CASSIILNTEAFF TGTGCCAGTAGTATAATCTTGAACACTGAAGCTTTCTTT
TRBD1 TRBJ2-2 . TRBV27 CASTTRTGTYTGELFF TGTGCCAGCACCACGCGGACAGGGACCTACACCGGGGAGCTGTTTTTT
TRBD1 TRBJ2-1 few TRBV7-9 CASSPDRGQFF TGTGCCAGCAGCCCCGACAGGGGTCAGTTCTTC
. TRBJ2-5 few TRBV7-9 CASSRQVQETQYF TGTGCCAGCAGCAGACAGGTCCAAGAGACCCAGTACTTC
. TRBJ1-2 many TRBV7-2 CASSLAVGGVNYGYTF TGTGCCAGCAGCTTAGCGGTTGGGGGGGTCAACTATGGCTACACCTTC
TRBD1 TRBJ1-2 . TRBV28 CASSPRDRVNYGYTF TGTGCCAGCAGTCCCCGGGACAGAGTCAACTATGGCTACACCTTC
TRBD2 TRBJ2-1 . TRBV20-1 CSAYSGETYNEQFF TGCAGTGCCTATAGCGGGGAAACCTACAATGAGCAGTTCTTC
. TRBJ2-1 many TRBV6-5 CASSYSGLTVSSYNEQFF TGTGCCAGCAGTTACTCCGGGCTAACAGTTTCCTCCTACAATGAGCAGTTCTTC
. TRBJ2-1 . TRBV5-6 CASSNGRPINEQFF TGTGCCAGCAGCAACGGACGGCCGATTAATGAGCAGTTCTTC
. TRBJ2-3 . TRBV6-5 CASSYWGTGATDTRYF .
. TRBJ1-1 few TRBV6-2/TRBV6-3 CASSYSGGVSPLNTEAFF TGTGCCAGCAGTTACTCAGGAGGGGTCTCACCCCTGAACACTGAAGCTTTCTTT
. TRBJ2-1 . TRBV28 CASSFRIVNEQFF TGTGCCAGCAGTTTCAGGATAGTTAATGAGCAGTTCTTC
. TRBJ2-3 . TRBV29-1 CSVEAGDRTDAQYF TGCAGCGTTGAAGCAGGAGACCGCACAGATGCGCAGTATTTT
TRBD1 TRBJ2-5 many TRBV7-2 CASSLNRGGETQYF TGTGCCAGCAGCTTAAACAGGGGCGGAGAGACCCAGTACTTC
. TRBJ1-2 . TRBV29-1 CSAEGGYYGYTF TGCAGCGCAGAAGGGGGTTACTATGGCTACACCTTC
. TRBJ2-5 . TRBV7-9 CASSLDRAQYF TGTGCCAGCAGCTTAGACAGGGCCCAGTACTTC
. TRBJ1-6 many TRBV6-6 CASSYSSGSLHF TGTGCCAGCAGTTACTCGTCAGGGTCCCTCCACTTT
. TRBJ2-2 . TRBV2 CASFLGKNTGELFF TGTGCCAGCTTCTTGGGGAAGAACACCGGGGAGCTGTTTTTT
. TRBJ2-5 . TRBV7-4 CASSPTGLTGQETQYF TGTGCCAGCAGCCCTACGGGACTCACCGGCCAAGAGACCCAGTACTTC
. TRBJ2-3 . TRBV29-1 CSVDAGQGTDTQYF TGCAGCGTTGATGCGGGGCAGGGGACAGATACGCAGTATTTT
. TRBJ2-6 once TRBV12-3/TRBV12-4 CASRGGYSGANVLTF TGTGCCTCCCGAGGGGGGTACTCTGGGGCCAACGTCCTGACTTTC
. TRBJ2-2 many TRBV7-7 CASSLDPESGELFF TGTGCCAGCAGCTTAGACCCGGAGAGCGGGGAGCTGTTTTTT
TRBD1 TRBJ1-2 many TRBV28 CASSLRHRGLTF TGTGCCAGCAGTTTACGTCACAGGGGGCTTACCTTC
. TRBJ2-3 . TRBV28 CATLEDSVDTQYF TGTGCCACCTTGGAAGATTCCGTGGATACGCAGTATTTT
. TRBJ1-6 few TRBV9 CASSVGGYENSPLHF TGTGCCAGCAGCGTAGGGGGCTACGAAAATTCACCCCTCCACTTT
. TRBJ1-1 many TRBV7-6 CASSPFGTEAFF TGTGCCAGCAGCCCCTTCGGCACTGAAGCTTTCTTT
. TRBJ1-2 many TRBV7-7 CASSPDTTNYFYGYTF TGTGCTAGCAGCCCCGACACAACCAATTACTTCTATGGCTACACCTTC
TRBD1 TRBJ1-1 many TRBV27 CASSRSTGVSTEAFF TGTGCCAGCAGTCGGTCGACAGGGGTCTCGACTGAAGCTTTCTTT
TRBD1 TRBJ2-1 few TRBV27 CASSLRDRQGNEQFF TGTGCCAGCAGTTTACGGGACAGACAGGGGAATGAGCAGTTCTTC
. TRBJ1-3 many TRBV28 CASSFQRGDRRNTIYF TGTGCCAGCAGTTTTCAGCGCGGGGATCGTCGAAACACCATATATTTT
. TRBJ1-5 . TRBV7-9 CASRSSNQPQHF TGTGCCAGCAGGAGTAGTAATCAGCCCCAGCATTTT
. TRBJ2-3 few TRBV29-1 CSVEVPRGGDTQYF TGCAGCGTTGAAGTCCCCAGGGGAGGAGATACGCAGTATTTT